This T cell receptor beta chain was identified during a study of regulatory T cells in long-lasting Graves disease. The CDR3 loop spans 14 amino acids. Germline values: CDR1 SGHTA, CDR2 FQGNSA. With 0 bases removed from V and 0 bases from J, the gap between germline ends came to 6 bases. Investigators prepared the TCR beta libraries by applying iRepertoire HTBI primers and Arm-PCR of CDR3 regions. TCRdb re-analysed the multiplex PCR reads in MiXCR, keeping a single row per CDR3 protein. Among around 420,000 distinct CDR3 sequences listed, about 15% were seen once. Time point given: newly diagnosed GD, antithyroid drugs for less than 3 months. PBMCs provided the RNA from which the TCR library was made. This clonotype was detected ten times or more. These sequences were also reported in another study, on T cells in Graves' hyperthyroidism and ophthalmopathy. That source adds: Most clonotypes expanded in the thyroid (above 0.001) were also present in blood. Ophthalmopathy was told apart from stable hyperthyroidism by a 13 V-J model.

This specimen was peripheral blood mononuclear cells (PBMCs), taken at new diagnosis, from a patient treated with antithyroid drugs. This receptor was identified in a woman in her thirties or forties with Graves disease. The J gene is TRBJ2-7, the V gene TRBV7-2, with D unclear. In DNA, the CDR3 is TGTGCCAGCAGCTTAGCGGTGTCCTCCTACGAGCAGTACTTC. It encodes CASSLAVSSYEQYF.